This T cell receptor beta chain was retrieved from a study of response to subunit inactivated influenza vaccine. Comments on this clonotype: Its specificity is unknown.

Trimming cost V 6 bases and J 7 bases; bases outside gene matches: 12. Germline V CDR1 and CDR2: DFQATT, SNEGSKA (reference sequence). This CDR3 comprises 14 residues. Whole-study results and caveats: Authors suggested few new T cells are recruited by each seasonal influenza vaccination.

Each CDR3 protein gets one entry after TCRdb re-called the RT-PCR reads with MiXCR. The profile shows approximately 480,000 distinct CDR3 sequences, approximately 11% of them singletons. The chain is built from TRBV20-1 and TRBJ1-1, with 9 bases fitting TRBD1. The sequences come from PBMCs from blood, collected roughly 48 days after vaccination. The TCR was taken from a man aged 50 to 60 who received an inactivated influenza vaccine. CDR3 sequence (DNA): TGCAGTGCGACAGGGGGGGGCGAGGGGATTGAAGCTTTCTTT. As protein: CSATGGGEGIEAFF.